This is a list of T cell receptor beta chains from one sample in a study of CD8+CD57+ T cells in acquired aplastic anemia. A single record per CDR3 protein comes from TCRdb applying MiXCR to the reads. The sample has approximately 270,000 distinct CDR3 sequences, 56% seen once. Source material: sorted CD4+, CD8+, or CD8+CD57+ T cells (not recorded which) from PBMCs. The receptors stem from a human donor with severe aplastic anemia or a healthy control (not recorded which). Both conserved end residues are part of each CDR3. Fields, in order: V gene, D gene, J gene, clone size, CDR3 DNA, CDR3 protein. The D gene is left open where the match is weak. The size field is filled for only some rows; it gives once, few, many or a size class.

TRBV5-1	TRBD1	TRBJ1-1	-	TGCGCCAGCAGCTTGGTACAGGGGGCGGCTGAAGCTTTCTTT	CASSLVQGAAEAFF
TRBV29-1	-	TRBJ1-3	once	TGCAGCGTAGAGCAAGGCTCTGGAAACACCATATATTTT	CSVEQGSGNTIYF
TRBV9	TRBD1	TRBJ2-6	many	TGTGCCAGCAGCGCACGGGACAGGCTTGGCTCTGGGGCCAACGTCCTGACTTTC	CASSARDRLGSGANVLTF
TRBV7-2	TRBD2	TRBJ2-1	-	TGTGCCAGCAGCTTAGTGGGCGGGGGGTTCTATGAGCAGTTCTTC	CASSLVGGGFYEQFF
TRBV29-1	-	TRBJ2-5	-	TGCGCGTTAATCGGCGTGCAAGAGACCCAGTACTTC	CALIGVQETQYF
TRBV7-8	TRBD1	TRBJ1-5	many	TGTGCCAGCAGCTTAGGCCGGGACAGGGTGGCCCCAGGGCTTCAGCCCCAGCATTTT	CASSLGRDRVAPGLQPQHF
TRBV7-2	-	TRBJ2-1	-	TGTGCCAGCAGCCAGTTGACTACCACGGAGCAGTTCTTC	CASSQLTTTEQFF
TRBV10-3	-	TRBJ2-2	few	TGTGCCATCAGTGCGGGACGGAACACCGGGGAGCTGTTTTTT	CAISAGRNTGELFF
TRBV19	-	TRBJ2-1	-	TGTGCCAGTAGTATAATTCCTAGCGATCGTGAGCAGTTCTTC	CASSIIPSDREQFF
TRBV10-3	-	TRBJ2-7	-	TGTGCCATCAGTAGAGTCCGGGCCGATTCTCGCTACGAGCAGTACTTC	CAISRVRADSRYEQYF
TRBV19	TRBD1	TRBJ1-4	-	TGTGCCAGTACACTAACGGGACAGGGACATGAAAAACTGTTTTTT	CASTLTGQGHEKLFF
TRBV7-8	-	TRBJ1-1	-	TGTGCCAGCAACTTAGTCAGGGACACTAGGAAAGCTTTCTTT	CASNLVRDTRKAFF
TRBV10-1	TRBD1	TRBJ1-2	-	TGCGCCAGCGTGACAGGGGGCGCGTATGGCTACACCTTC	CASVTGGAYGYTF
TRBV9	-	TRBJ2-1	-	TGCGCCAGCAGCTTATGGTCAGATGAGCAGTTCTTC	CASSLWSDEQFF
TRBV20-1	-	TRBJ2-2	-	TGCAGTGCTAGGAGAGGAGGCAGCCCGAACACCGGGGAGCTGTTTTTT	CSARRGGSPNTGELFF
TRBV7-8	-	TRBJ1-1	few	TGTGCCAGCAGCTCGGGGTTTTACACTGAAGCTTTCTTT	CASSSGFYTEAFF
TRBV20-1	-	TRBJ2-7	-	TGCAGTGCCCCCTCGCGGTCCCCTTACGAGCAGTACTTC	CSAPSRSPYEQYF
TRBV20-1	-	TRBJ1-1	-	TGCAGTGCTAGTGTCGGTATGAACACTGAAGCTTTCTTT	CSASVGMNTEAFF